These 23 T cell receptor beta chains were sequenced from one sample in a study of CD8+ T cells in alopecia areata. After isolation, RNA underwent reverse transcription to generate cDNA as the sequencing template. This table comes from immunoSEQ multiplex PCR, and its TCRdb copy is limited to in-frame clones, with some not included. The repertoire holds some 150,000 clones, 50% to 75% seen once, with approximately 16% in the top ten. Treatment noted: oral pan-JAK inhibitor, 5-10 mg twice daily. The specimen was CD4+ T cells sorted from blood, collected between weeks 55 and 65, from a patient treated with tofacitinib. Receptor source: a human donor with alopecia areata.

The V gene is TRBV9, the J gene TRBJ2-5; the D is unclear. CDR1 SGDLS and CDR2 YYNGEE come from the germline V gene. Trimming took 4 bases from V and 2 from J, leaving 9 bases between them. CDR3 length: 13 amino acids. The DNA for the CDR3 is TGTGCCAGCAGCTGGTTCCTTCAAGAGACCCAGTACTTC. This codes for CASSWFLQETQYF. The full variable domain, completed using reference TRBV9 and TRBJ2-5, is DSGVTQTPKHLITATGQRVTLRCSPRSGDLSVYWYQQSLDQGLQFLIQYYNGEERAKGNILERFSAQQFPDLHSELNLSSLELGDSALYFCASSWFLQETQYFGPGTRLLVL.

This clone has just one count. The CDR3 region has the DNA TGTGCCAGCAGTCTAGGACAGGGGAGCTTAGATGAGCAGTTCTTC. This gives the protein CASSLGQGSLDEQFF. The genes are TRBV9 and TRBJ2-1; 9 positions agree with TRBD1. V shed 5 bases and J 8 bases; nucleotides not matched to a gene: 11. Germline CDR1 is SGDLS and CDR2 is YYNGEE. CDR3 length equals 15 residues.

The chain joins TRBV6-1 to TRBJ1-5; D is ambiguous. The V and J ends lost 4 bases and 9 bases respectively, with 4 bases between them. This CDR3 comprises 10 residues. Per germline, CDR1 MNHNS and CDR2 SASEGT. CDR3 in DNA: TGTGCCAGCAGTGTGAGGCCCCAGCATTTT. Encoded protein: CASSVRPQHF.

The chain employs TRBV9 and TRBJ2-7, with D hard to call. V was clipped by 4 bases and J by 1 base, with 12 bases between them. Germline V lookup: CDR1 SGDLS, CDR2 YYNGEE. There are 14 residues in the CDR3. The DNA of the CDR3 is TGTGCCAGCAGCCCGTTATCCGGTTCCTACGAGCAGTACTTC. Protein product: CASSPLSGSYEQYF.

The chain has TRBV18 and TRBJ1-1; TRBD1 might be the D (5 bases). The V and J ends lost 3 bases and 8 bases respectively, with 16 bases between them. This CDR3 spans 14 amino acids. Germline lookup yields CDR1 KGHSH and CDR2 LQKENI. CDR3 in DNA: TGTGCCAGCTCACCTGTCGCCAGGACACTCGAAGCTTTCTTT. Its protein product is CASSPVARTLEAFF.

This clone showed up just a few times. This chain uses TRBV7-2 with TRBJ2-7; D not resolved. The V end lost 3 bases, the J end lost 3 bases, and 15 bases lay between the germline ends. In germline, CDR1 is SGHTA, CDR2 FQGNSA. The CDR3 spans 15 residues. CDR3 residues: CASSFRIGSIYEQYF. As DNA, the CDR3 is TGTGCCAGCAGCTTTCGGATAGGGTCTATCTACGAGCAGTACTTC.

V and J are TRBV10-3 and TRBJ2-5; the D gene is possibly TRBD1 (7 bases). V dropped 6 bases and J dropped 7 bases, with 15 bases sitting between them. This CDR3 has 13 amino acids. The germline V gene has CDR1 ENHRY and CDR2 SYGVKD. The CDR3 sequence is CAISAGQPPTQYF. The CDR3 bases are TGTGCCATCAGCGCGGGACAGCCCCCGACCCAGTACTTC.

V gene TRBV25-1 combines with J gene TRBJ1-5; D is possibly TRBD1 (5 bases). This CDR3 region has 13 residues. Germline V CDR1 and CDR2: MGHDK, SYGVNS. Between the trimmed V and J ends, which lost 8 bases and 2 bases, there was a span of 10 bases. CDR3 DNA: TGTGCCAGCGGGGGTGTTGGCAATCAGCCCCAGCATTTT. This sequence encodes CASGGVGNQPQHF.

For the CDR3, the DNA is TGCGCCAGCAGCCAAGGCCTGCGGGGGAAAGGCGAAGCTTTCTTT. It encodes CASSQGLRGKGEAFF. V gene TRBV4-1 combines with J gene TRBJ1-1, with D possibly matching TRBD1 (5 bases). V was cut by 1 base and J by 8 bases, with 17 bases left in between. The CDR3 runs to 15 residues. In germline, CDR1 is MGHRA, CDR2 YSYEKL.

This clone was counted a few times. The V gene is TRBV15, the J gene TRBJ1-5, with 7 nucleotides matching TRBD1. The length of the CDR3 is 13 residues. CDR1 is LNHNV, CDR2 YYDKDF, per germline (reference sequence). V lost 6 bases to trimming and J lost 5 bases; unmatched junction nucleotides: 4. Here the CDR3 reads CATSSGGDQPQHF. CDR3 nucleotide sequence: TGTGCCACCAGTTCAGGGGGGGATCAGCCCCAGCATTTT.

The chain joins TRBV4-1 to TRBJ2-5, with D hard to call. CDR3 length equals 11 residues. The germline V gene has CDR1 MGHRA and CDR2 YSYEKL. V was shortened by 5 bases and J by 3 bases, with 4 bases between the two germline ends. CDR3 DNA: TGCGCCAGCAGCGAGGAAGAGACCCAGTACTTC. Translated, it gives CASSEEETQYF.

This clone has just one count. The V call is TRBV7-2, the J call TRBJ2-7, with D perhaps matching TRBD1 (6 bases). CDR1 and CDR2 (germline): SGHTA, FQGNSA. This CDR3 comprises 14 residues. With 3 bases removed from V and 4 bases from J, the gap between germline ends came to 13 bases. In DNA, the CDR3 is TGTGCCAGCAGCTTGGCAGGGGTAGCGTACGAGCAGTACTTC. This codes for CASSLAGVAYEQYF.

V and J are TRBV7-9 and TRBJ2-7; tentatively, D is TRBD1 (6 bases). The CDR3 consists of 15 residues. V lost 5 bases and J lost 3, with 17 bases in between. From germline, CDR1 is SEHNR and CDR2 FQNEAQ (reference sequence). The CDR3 coding sequence is TGTGCCAGCAGCCCCTTTTCGGACAGCTTCTACGAGCAGTACTTC. This translates into CASSPFSDSFYEQYF.

This clone was recorded a few times. This chain links TRBV12-5 with TRBJ1-3, with D possibly TRBD1 on 6 matching bases. Trimming took 3 bases from V and 0 from J, leaving 21 bases between them. CDR3 size: 19 residues. In germline, CDR1 is LGHNT, CDR2 FRNRAP. CDR3 in amino acids: CASGFLSARGTFSGNTIYF. The DNA for the CDR3 is TGTGCTAGTGGTTTCCTGTCTGCGAGGGGGACCTTCTCTGGAAACACCATATATTTT.

In this sample, this clone turned up a few times. The chain links TRBV7-9 to TRBJ1-5; the D is unclear. V dropped 4 bases and J dropped 2 bases, with 12 bases sitting between them. The CDR3 totals 15 residues. Germline CDR1 and CDR2: SEHNR and FQNEAQ (reference sequence). CDR3 sequence: CASSSIGLGNQPQHF. The CDR3 region has the DNA TGTGCCAGCAGCTCCATAGGGCTTGGCAATCAGCCCCAGCATTTT.

The rearrangement links TRBV10-3 to TRBJ2-1; no firm D call. V lost 11 bases and J lost 5, with 16 bases in between. Per germline, CDR1 ENHRY and CDR2 SYGVKD. There are 13 residues in the CDR3. The CDR3 loop is CAAQTANDNEQFF. Written as DNA, the CDR3 is TGTGCCGCACAAACGGCCAACGACAATGAGCAGTTCTTC.

This clone was seen a handful of times. This rearrangement joins TRBV30 to TRBJ1-6; D remains ambiguous. Between the trimmed V and J ends, which lost 2 bases and 6 bases, there was a span of 17 bases. Germline-derived CDR1 and CDR2 are GTSNPN and SVGIG (reference sequence). The CDR3 extends over 16 amino acids. CDR3 sequence: CAWSPTPLIFNSPLHF. The DNA of the CDR3 is TGTGCCTGGAGTCCTACGCCTCTGATATTTAATTCACCCCTCCACTTT.

V and J are TRBV6-5 and TRBJ2-7; 9 nucleotides match TRBD1. CDR3 length: 15 amino acids. J was trimmed by 5 bases and V by 3 bases; bases with no gene match: 8. Per the germline V gene, CDR1 is MNHEY and CDR2 is SVGAGI. The CDR3 is CASSYLGTGSHEQYF. The CDR3 DNA reads TGTGCCAGCAGTTATCTCGGGACAGGGTCCCACGAGCAGTACTTC.

V is TRBV7-2 and J is TRBJ1-2; the match to TRBD1 covers 10 bases. The CDR3 totals 16 residues. The germline V gene encodes CDR1 SGHTA and CDR2 FQGNSA. The J segment lost 4 bases and the V segment lost 1 base, leaving 6 bases of the junction unmatched. CDR3 coding DNA: TGTGCCAGCAGCTTAGGACGGGACAGGGGAATCTATGGCTACACCTTC. Residues: CASSLGRDRGIYGYTF.

The chain employs TRBV2 and TRBJ2-5, with D unclear. Germline V gene sequence: CDR1 SNHLY, CDR2 FYNNEI. The CDR3 is made up of 14 amino acids. The germline V and J ends were trimmed by 4 bases and 4 bases, with 13 bases remaining between them. DNA for the CDR3: TGTGCCAGCAGTGGACGCAATCCAGGAGAGACCCAGTACTTC. Protein: CASSGRNPGETQYF.

The V gene is TRBV25-1, the J gene TRBJ2-7; TRBD2 matches 8 bases. Per germline, CDR1 MGHDK and CDR2 SYGVNS. Trimming cost V 7 bases and J 7 bases; bases outside gene matches: 15. CDR3 size: 15 residues. CDR3 loop: CASIRAERGGREQYF. DNA of the CDR3: TGTGCCAGCATTAGGGCGGAACGGGGGGGTCGTGAGCAGTACTTC.

J is TRBJ2-1 and V is TRBV4-1; 14 positions agree with TRBD2. The CDR3 has 19 amino acids. Germline assignment: CDR1 MGHRA and CDR2 YSYEKL. The V segment lost 0 bases and the J segment 7 bases; nucleotides outside the gene matches: 11. Written as DNA, the CDR3 is TGCGCCAGCAGCCAAGATCACAGGACTAGCGGGGGGTTCTTTAATGAGCAGTTCTTC. Translation gives CASSQDHRTSGGFFNEQFF.

CDR3 nucleotide sequence: TGCGCCAGCAGCCAAGGGACAGGCGCCCAAGAGACCCAGTACTTC. It translates to CASSQGTGAQETQYF. The chain uses TRBV5-1 and TRBJ2-5, with 8 bases aligning to TRBD1. Unmatched junction bases numbered 6, after V lost 4 bases and J lost 1 base. The CDR3 consists of 15 residues. The germline CDR1 and CDR2 sequences are SGHRS and YFSETQ.